One sample yielded the 25 T cell receptor beta chains listed below, sequenced in a study of human CD8 memory T cell subsets (dated by TCRdb to 2018 to 2020). A Human TCR Profiling Kit was used to prepare UMI-labeled 5' RACE TCRbeta libraries. Based on TCRdb reprocessing of the reads, there is one entry per CDR3 protein sequence, and DNA is missing. This sample's table contains roughly 3,700 distinct CDR3 sequences. 15% to 20% of the sample comes from the top ten. Sequencing was done on a sample of CD8+ T cells from PBMCs. The receptors originated from a human donor in good health.

The V gene is TRBV12-3 or TRBV12-4, the J gene TRBJ2-7. The CDR3 is 16 amino acids. The CDR3 reads CASSLAPGDGTYEQYF.

The J gene is TRBJ2-5, the V gene TRBV29-1; as DNA is missing, the TRBD2 call by TCRdb cannot be tested. The CDR3 is 13 residues long. Germline V lookup: CDR1 SQVTM, CDR2 ANQGSEA. This CDR3 is CSVALAGQETQYF.

The genes are TRBV5-1 and TRBJ2-7. CDR1 and CDR2 from the germline V gene are SGHRS and YFSETQ. This CDR3 comprises 13 residues. CDR3 sequence reads: CASSWGAVYEQYF.

This chain links TRBV27 with TRBJ2-5; the D call of TRBD2 rests on TCRdb alone, since no DNA is present to check it. Germline-derived CDR1 and CDR2 are MNHEY and SMNVEV (reference sequence). The CDR3 spans 15 residues. The CDR3 is CASSQRTSGGETQYF.

This clonotype shows up as medium-sized by frequency. The chain is built from TRBV4-2 and TRBJ2-2; TCRdb proposes TRBD1, but this gene call is untestable without DNA. In germline, CDR1 is LGHNA, CDR2 YNFKEQ. This CDR3 is 13 amino acids long. The CDR3 spells CASSQVGGGELFF.

This clonotype shows up as medium-sized by frequency. This rearrangement joins TRBV5-5 to TRBJ1-5; TCRdb reports TRBD1, a call that lacks DNA to check it against. Germline V CDR1 and CDR2: SGHKS, YYEKEE (reference sequence). The CDR3 has 13 amino acids. The chain's CDR3 is CASSLGGGQPQHF. Full variable domain (missing parts from reference TRBV5-5 and TRBJ1-5): DAGVTQSPTHLIKTRGQQVTLRCSPISGHKSVSWYQQVLGQGPQFIFQYYEKEERGRGNFPDRFSARQFPNYSSELNVNALLLGDSALYLCASSLGGGQPQHFGDGTRLSIL.

This clonotype is labeled medium-sized based on frequency. The chain couples TRBV11-2 to TRBJ2-3; TCRdb gives TRBD2 as the D gene, but with no DNA this cannot be confirmed. This CDR3 is 15 amino acids long. The V gene's germline CDR1 is SGHAT and CDR2 FQNNGV. CDR3 amino acids: CASSSLAGGIDTQYF.

J is TRBJ1-1 and V is TRBV27. The CDR3 is 14 amino acids. The germline CDR1 and CDR2 sequences are MNHEY and SMNVEV (reference sequence). CDR3 amino acids: CASSLGVMNTEAFF.

This chain connects TRBV15 to TRBJ1-2; TCRdb lists TRBD1, though no DNA is available to test this call. The CDR3 runs 15 residues. Germline assignment: CDR1 LNHNV and CDR2 YYDKDF (reference sequence). CDR3 residues: CATSIGTGAGYGYTF.

CDR3 loop: CASRDLDASTDTQYF. This sequence joins TRBV6-1 and TRBJ2-3. The length of the CDR3 is 15 residues. Per the germline V gene, CDR1 is MNHNS and CDR2 is SASEGT.

The chain joins TRBV25-1 to TRBJ1-1. The CDR3 extends over 13 amino acids. Germline lookup yields CDR1 MGHDK and CDR2 SYGVNS. The CDR3 here is CASSEPGLFEAFF.

This clonotype is identified as medium-sized from frequency. J is TRBJ2-1 and V is TRBV7-8; absent DNA, TCRdb's TRBD2 call cannot be checked. The CDR3 length is 17 residues. Germline V CDR1 and CDR2: SGHVS, FQNEAQ. CDR3 region: CASSSRGSGSIVHEQFF.

This clonotype is medium-sized by frequency. The chain recombines TRBV20-1 with TRBJ1-1; TCRdb gives TRBD1 as the D gene, but with no DNA this cannot be confirmed. Germline V gene sequence: CDR1 DFQATT, CDR2 SNEGSKA (reference sequence). This CDR3 is built from 14 residues. This CDR3 is CSAIPSGQGTEAFF.

This clonotype is labeled medium-sized based on frequency. The chain carries TRBV30 and TRBJ2-1; TCRdb proposes TRBD1, but this gene call is untestable without DNA. The CDR3 contains 14 residues. The germline CDR1 and CDR2 sequences are GTSNPN and SVGIG (reference sequence). The CDR3 sequence is CAWSLGQGHNEQFF.

V usage is TRBV7-9 and J usage is TRBJ2-5; TCRdb's assignment of TRBD1 cannot be checked, as there is no DNA. Germline assignment: CDR1 SEHNR and CDR2 FQNEAQ (reference sequence). The CDR3 consists of 13 residues. CDR3 sequence: CASSQQGWETQYF.

The chain joins TRBV29-1 to TRBJ2-7; the D call of TRBD2 rests on TCRdb alone, since no DNA is present to check it. CDR1 is SQVTM, CDR2 ANQGSEA, per germline. The CDR3 runs 15 residues. The CDR3 is CSVEWVGQRPYEQYF.

The chain recombines TRBV12-3 or TRBV12-4 with TRBJ2-1; TCRdb picks TRBD1, but there is no DNA to check that call. The CDR3 is 12 amino acids. The chain's CDR3 is CASSLGGNEQFF.

Frequency places this clonotype as medium-sized. The rearrangement links TRBV28 to TRBJ2-1; TCRdb proposes TRBD2, but this gene call is untestable without DNA. This CDR3 spans 18 amino acids. CDR1 MDHEN and CDR2 SYDVKM come from the germline V gene. The CDR3 is CASSLLREGLFLNNEQFF. The variable domain in full, with the rest retrieved from reference TRBV28 and TRBJ2-1, is DVKVTQSSRYLVKRTGEKVFLECVQDMDHENMFWYRQDPGLGLRLIYFSYDVKMKEKGDIPEGYSVSREKKERFSLILESASTNQTSMYLCASSLLREGLFLNNEQFFGPGTRLTVL.

Measured by frequency, this clonotype is medium-sized. The CDR3 loop reads CSARDALGSNTGELFF. The rearrangement links TRBV20-1 to TRBJ2-2. The CDR3 has 16 amino acids. CDR1 and CDR2 from the germline V gene are DFQATT and SNEGSKA (reference sequence).

This clonotype ranks as large in terms of frequency. This chain connects TRBV11-3 to TRBJ2-7; the TCRdb D gene call, TRBD1, has no DNA to confirm it. The CDR3 consists of 14 residues. In germline, CDR1 is SGHNT, CDR2 YENEEA. The CDR3 here is CASSVRDGSYEQYF.

The rearrangement links TRBV24-1 to TRBJ2-2; the TCRdb call, TRBD1, lacks DNA for checking. The germline V gene encodes CDR1 KGHDR and CDR2 SFDVKD. The CDR3 has 18 amino acids. The CDR3 loop is CATSDLPLGQANTGELFF.

The chain couples TRBV4-2 to TRBJ2-5; the TCRdb D gene call, TRBD2, has no DNA to confirm it. The CDR3 runs 15 residues. The germline V gene encodes CDR1 LGHNA and CDR2 YNFKEQ. CDR3 sequence reads: CASSPTTSDQETQYF.

The chain joins TRBV13 to TRBJ2-7; TCRdb's D call, TRBD2, is unchecked because there is no DNA. Germline V gene lookup returns CDR1 PRHDT and CDR2 FYEKMQ (reference sequence). The CDR3 contains 15 residues. This chain's CDR3 is CASSLLAGGTYEQYF.

This clonotype ranks as medium-sized in terms of frequency. V and J are TRBV5-4 and TRBJ2-7; as DNA is missing, the TRBD2 call by TCRdb cannot be tested. The CDR3 is 14 residues long. Germline CDR1 reads SGHNT; CDR2 reads YYREEE (reference sequence). The CDR3 here is CASSAGEVGYEQYF.

The CDR3 sequence is CASTLEGQTIKEQYF. This rearrangement joins TRBV28 to TRBJ2-7; lacking DNA, the TRBD1 call made by TCRdb goes unchecked. Germline assignment: CDR1 MDHEN and CDR2 SYDVKM. The CDR3 sequence is 15 residues long.